This TCR beta chain derives from a study of CD4 T cells in relation to SARS-CoV-2 and coronaviruses. Background on the study: TCR beta CDR3s were sequenced after 10-day antigen culture of PBMCs.

Note on this clone: Its cognate antigen is unknown.

TCRdb keeps only in-frame clones here, not all; method: immunoSEQ multiplex PCR. The data show tens of thousands of clones, with less than 75% seen just once and roughly 18% held by the top ten. CDR3 size: 15 residues. V gave up 3 bases and J gave up 2 bases, with 14 bases separating them. Germline CDR1 is SGHTA and CDR2 is FQGNSA. CD4+ T cells from unexposed donors were obtained before the COVID-19 pandemic (2011-2018). The cells were cultured for less than twelve days before CD4+ T cells were isolated. Half the medium was replaced with IL-2 medium on days 3 and 7. The chain combines TRBV7-2 with TRBJ2-7; D remains ambiguous. This TCR derives from a human donor in good health. Sequenced sample: CD4+ T cells from PBMCs, cultured in vitro. In DNA, the CDR3 is TGTGCCAGCAGCTTTATCGTCCTCGACGCCTACGAGCAGTACTTC. Protein: CASSFIVLDAYEQYF.